Described below is a single T cell receptor (beta chain) sequence and its context. Per the germline V gene, CDR1 is SGHAT and CDR2 is FQNNGV. The CDR3 totals 15 residues. The V gene lost 5 bases and the J gene lost 0 bases, with 11 bases spanning the gap. The data were taken from a study of blood T cell repertoires in COVID-19. Study summary: The United States, Italy and Spain supplied acute and convalescent COVID-19 samples. The cDNA or gDNA used as material had been derived from T cells, B-cell-depleted T cells, or PBMCs.

This table comes from immunoSEQ multiplex PCR, and its TCRdb copy is limited to in-frame clones, with some not included. The sample yields 80,000 to 100,000 clones, roughly 90% seen once. This TCR came from a human donor with active COVID-19. The donor label of this sample is uncertain. Material: peripheral blood. The rearrangement joins TRBV11-2 to TRBJ2-1; D is unclear. In DNA form, the CDR3 reads TGTGCCAGCAGCCTCCTCAGGAACTCCTACAATGAGCAGTTCTTC. This gives the protein CASSLLRNSYNEQFF.